Listed below are T cell receptor beta chains from one sample, sequenced in a study of shared clonotypes between healthy human individuals. Libraries were prepared by immunoSEQ multiplex PCR; TCRdb keeps only in-frame clonotypes and omits some of them. Here the sample spans 950,000 to 1,100,000 clones, around 76% being singletons. The sequenced sample was memory CD4+ T cells sorted from blood. The receptors were sampled from a man between 18 and 35 years old in good health. Each CDR3 is given with its conserved first and last residue. Fields, in order: J gene, D gene, CDR3 length, clone size, V gene, CDR3 protein, CDR3 DNA. D genes are given only for firm matches. Rows may omit the clone size; those that give it use once, few, many or a size class.

TRBJ1-2 NA 13 NA TRBV10-3 CAISDRIGDGYTF TGTGCCATCAGTGACCGTATTGGGGATGGCTACACCTTC
TRBJ2-1 TRBD1 12 NA TRBV29-1 CSVQDRVSEQFF TGCAGCGTTCAGGACAGGGTTTCTGAGCAGTTCTTC
TRBJ1-4 NA 14 NA TRBV29-1 CSALGTATNEKLFF TGCAGCGCCCTGGGGACTGCAACTAATGAAAAACTGTTTTTT
TRBJ1-2 TRBD1 14 NA TRBV19 CASRGTAYNYGYTF TGTGCCAGTAGGGGGACAGCTTATAACTATGGCTACACCTTC
TRBJ2-7 TRBD1 12 NA TRBV5-1 CASSEHRGEQYF TGCGCCAGCAGCGAACACAGGGGAGAGCAGTACTTC
TRBJ2-5 NA 14 NA TRBV18 CASSPLNSQETQYF TGTGCCAGCTCACCACTCAACAGCCAAGAGACCCAGTACTTC
TRBJ2-2 TRBD1 15 many TRBV5-1 CASTSRTGYTGELFF TGCGCCAGCACTTCCCGGACAGGCTACACCGGGGAGCTGTTTTTT
TRBJ1-4 NA 11 few TRBV30 CAWSGGRKLFF TGTGCCTGGAGTGGAGGGAGAAAACTGTTTTTT
TRBJ1-1 TRBD1 12 NA TRBV5-6 CASSWGQGEAFF TGTGCCAGCAGCTGGGGACAGGGTGAAGCTTTCTTT
TRBJ2-1 TRBD1 14 NA TRBV6-1 CASRGQVGNNEQFF TGTGCCAGCAGGGGACAGGTGGGGAACAATGAGCAGTTCTTC
TRBJ2-4 TRBD1 18 NA TRBV27 CASSRGQGRALAKNIQYF TGTGCCAGCAGTCGAGGACAGGGCCGGGCCCTGGCCAAAAACATTCAGTACTTC
TRBJ1-4 NA 12 NA TRBV19 CASTGGPEKLFF TGTGCCAGTACTGGGGGGCCTGAAAAACTGTTTTTT
TRBJ2-1 NA 14 NA TRBV19 CASSPLGPYNEQFF TGTGCCAGTAGTCCCCTTGGTCCCTACAATGAGCAGTTCTTC
TRBJ2-7 TRBD2 16 NA TRBV5-5 CASSLYPWPSGSEQYF TGTGCCAGCAGCTTGTATCCGTGGCCTAGCGGGAGCGAGCAGTACTTC
TRBJ2-1 NA 11 many TRBV2 CASSGNNEQFF TGTGCCAGCAGTGGTAACAATGAGCAGTTCTTC
TRBJ1-1 NA 15 NA TRBV13 CASSSWGPLSTEAFF TGTGCCAGCAGCTCTTGGGGGCCTCTGAGCACTGAAGCTTTCTTT
TRBJ2-1 NA 13 few TRBV5-4 CASSWGPGNEQFF TGTGCCAGCAGCTGGGGACCGGGGAATGAGCAGTTCTTC
TRBJ2-7 TRBD2 15 NA TRBV7-2 CASRLGGLGSYEQYF TGTGCCAGCAGGTTGGGAGGGTTGGGATCCTACGAGCAGTACTTC
TRBJ1-2 NA 12 NA TRBV30 CAWSVTNYGYTF TGTGCCTGGAGTGTAACTAACTATGGCTACACCTTC
TRBJ1-1 NA 11 NA TRBV29-1 CSVDAGKEAFF TGCAGCGTTGACGCAGGTAAAGAAGCTTTCTTT
TRBJ2-2 TRBD1 16 NA TRBV5-1 CASSYSGTENTGELFF TGCGCCAGCAGTTACTCCGGGACAGAGAACACCGGGGAGCTGTTTTTT
TRBJ2-3 NA 18 many TRBV13 CASSLGDRAGGFTDTQYF TGTGCCAGCAGCTTAGGAGACAGGGCCGGGGGGTTCACAGATACGCAGTATTTT
TRBJ1-4 TRBD1 15 NA TRBV19 CASTRQGGTNEKLFF TGTGCCAGTACCCGACAGGGGGGGACTAATGAAAAACTGTTTTTT
TRBJ2-1 TRBD2 15 NA TRBV2 CASSEKRGSYNEQFF TGTGCCAGCAGTGAAAAGCGGGGTTCATACAATGAGCAGTTCTTC
TRBJ1-5 TRBD1 14 NA TRBV30 CAWKGQGAIQPQHF TGTGCCTGGAAAGGACAGGGGGCGATTCAGCCCCAGCATTTT
TRBJ2-4 NA 17 NA TRBV5-1 CASSRGETGRLRGIQYF TGCGCCAGCAGCCGGGGGGAAACGGGACGCCTCAGGGGCATTCAGTACTTC
TRBJ1-3 NA 15 NA TRBV5-1 CASSLAAASGNTIYF TGCGCCAGCAGCTTAGCGGCCGCCTCTGGGAACACCATATATTTT
TRBJ1-3 NA 12 NA TRBV5-6 CASSFSGNTIYF TGTGCCAGCAGCTTTTCCGGAAACACCATATATTTT
TRBJ2-7 NA 13 few TRBV7-2 CASSLPPSVEQYF TGTGCCAGCAGCTTGCCGCCCAGCGTCGAGCAGTACTTC
TRBJ2-3 NA 15 NA TRBV1 CTSSHPPGDADTQYF TGCACCAGCAGCCATCCCCCAGGGGACGCAGATACGCAGTATTTT
TRBJ2-3 TRBD2 14 NA TRBV11-3 CASSQSLAGETQYF TGTGCCAGCAGCCAGTCCCTAGCGGGAGAGACGCAGTATTTT
TRBJ2-2 NA 13 NA TRBV5-5 CASSLPPPGELFF TGTGCCAGCAGCTTGCCTCCCCCCGGGGAGCTGTTTTTT
TRBJ1-2 NA 13 once TRBV11-2 CASSLGTFYGYTF TGTGCCAGCAGCTTAGGGACTTTTTATGGCTACACCTTC
TRBJ2-1 TRBD1 14 few TRBV11-2 CASSSRQGRDEQFF TGTGCCAGCAGCTCCCGACAGGGGCGGGATGAGCAGTTCTTC
TRBJ1-2 TRBD1 15 once TRBV5-1 CASSPGTGGGYGYTF TGCGCCAGCAGTCCCGGGACAGGGGGCGGGTATGGCTACACCTTC
TRBJ2-1 NA 16 NA TRBV4-1 CASSPEPQGGYNEQFF TGCGCCAGCAGCCCCGAGCCCCAGGGGGGCTACAATGAGCAGTTCTTC
TRBJ1-1 NA 15 many TRBV5-1 CASSLVGSLNTEAFF TGCGCCAGCAGCTTGGTCGGCAGTCTGAACACTGAAGCTTTCTTT
TRBJ2-5 NA 13 few TRBV6-1 CASSEQGRETQYF TGTGCCAGCAGTGAACAGGGGAGGGAGACCCAGTACTTC
TRBJ2-1 NA 17 few TRBV5-6 CASNSLGGGGAHNEQFF TGTGCCAGCAACTCCCTAGGAGGAGGGGGCGCCCACAATGAGCAGTTCTTC
TRBJ2-2 NA 17 NA TRBV10-3 CAISGSIGQINTGELFF TGTGCCATCAGTGGCTCCATAGGACAGATCAACACCGGGGAGCTGTTTTTT
TRBJ2-3 NA 14 NA TRBV5-6 CASSSLAIGDTQYF TGTGCCAGCAGCTCCTTGGCGATCGGAGATACGCAGTATTTT
TRBJ2-2 NA 13 once TRBV28 CASNPQNTGELFF TGTGCCTCCAACCCCCAGAACACCGGGGAGCTGTTTTTT
TRBJ2-1 NA 13 NA TRBV21-1 CASSKERDNEQFF TGTGCCAGCAGCAAGGAACGGGACAATGAGCAGTTCTTC
TRBJ1-2 TRBD1 14 once TRBV7-9 CASSSGQANYGYTF TGTGCCAGCAGCTCGGGACAGGCAAACTATGGCTACACCTTC
TRBJ1-2 NA 11 NA TRBV2 CASRRIEGYTF TGTGCCAGCAGGCGTATAGAAGGCTACACCTTC
TRBJ2-1 TRBD2 17 NA TRBV5-1 CASSWGLSGRDYNEQFF TGCGCCAGCAGCTGGGGACTTAGCGGGAGGGATTACAATGAGCAGTTCTTC
TRBJ2-7 TRBD1 13 NA TRBV10-3 CAISIRDRGEQYF TGTGCCATCAGTATCCGGGACAGGGGCGAGCAGTACTTC